This TCR beta chain appears in the sequencing data of a study of blood T cell repertoires in COVID-19. This CDR3 is built from 16 residues. V was cut by 2 bases and J by 5 bases, with 17 bases left in between. Germline CDR1 is LGHDT and CDR2 is YNNKEL (reference sequence). Original analysis: From reference gene primer amplification, estimates of nucleated cell counts were derived. This table comes from immunoSEQ multiplex PCR, and its TCRdb copy is limited to in-frame clones, with some not included. The D gene and trimming were derived from the DNA, and the V and J assignments and clone size from that table. The sample has 85,000 or so clones, roughly 89% seen once.

The receptor was isolated from a man aged 50-59 years with active or convalescent COVID-19. The chain employs TRBV3-1 (or the pseudogene TRBV3-2) and TRBJ2-3; D possibly corresponds to TRBD1 (6 bases). The sequencing input was peripheral blood. CDR3 in DNA: TGTGCCAGCAGCCAATTGCGTCCTTCCAGGGGAGATACGCAGTATTTT. This encodes CASSQLRPSRGDTQYF.